These 24 T cell receptor beta chains came from one sample sequenced in a study of OX40 agonist ivuxolimab in advanced cancers. Assay: immunoSEQ multiplex PCR; the TCRdb copy retains only in-frame clones and omits some. The table lists about 73,000 clones, about 94% of them singletons. The specimen was CD4+ or CD8+ T cells sorted from blood, collected in a trial of the OX40 agonist ivuxolimab. The receptor set was obtained from an adult with an advanced solid tumor such as melanoma, head and neck, liver or kidney cancer.

The rearrangement links TRBV29-1 to TRBJ1-3; D ambiguous. The length of the CDR3 is 12 residues. V lost 4 bases and J 4 bases, leaving 8 bases between the germline ends. CDR1 and CDR2 from the germline V gene are SQVTM and ANQGSEA. Here the CDR3 DNA reads TGCAGCGTTGGTCTACCCGGAAACACCATATATTTT. This codes for CSVGLPGNTIYF.

V and J are TRBV5-1 and TRBJ2-2; 9 positions match TRBD1. The CDR3 runs to 14 residues. J lost 2 bases, V lost 7 bases, and 3 bases had no gene match. Germline CDR1 SGHRS, CDR2 YFSETQ. CDR3 sequence: CASRDRANTGELFF. The CDR3 nucleotides are TGCGCCAGCCGGGACAGGGCTAACACCGGGGAGCTGTTTTTT.

The count of this clone is one. The rearrangement joins TRBV5-1 to TRBJ2-7, with TRBD1 matching 8 bases. CDR3 length equals 16 residues. Per the germline V gene, CDR1 is SGHRS and CDR2 is YFSETQ. V shed 0 bases and J 3 bases; nucleotides not matched to a gene: 8. DNA of the CDR3: TGCGCCAGCAGCTTGGGTTATGGACAGGGACGCTACGAGCAGTACTTC. This translates into CASSLGYGQGRYEQYF.

This clone was seen only a few times. The rearrangement links TRBV11-3 to TRBJ2-5; D remains unclear. The CDR3 totals 13 residues. CDR1 is SGHNT and CDR2 is YENEEA in the germline V gene. The V end was cut by 1 base, the J end by 4 bases, with 7 bases between. The CDR3 nucleotides read TGTGCCAGCAGCTTAGTCCTGGGAGAGACCCAGTACTTC. It specifies CASSLVLGETQYF.

This clone was seen a handful of times. The V and J genes are TRBV27 and TRBJ1-1; TRBD1 is a possible D gene (5 bases). Germline V lookup: CDR1 MNHEY, CDR2 SMNVEV (reference sequence). This CDR3 region has 14 residues. The V end was cut by 6 bases, the J end by 2 bases, with 13 bases between. CDR3 DNA: TGTGCCAGCAGGGGACTGGACTCCAACACTGAAGCTTTCTTT. Translating it yields CASRGLDSNTEAFF.

CDR3: CASSPGGSSGSTDTQYF. Here the CDR3 DNA reads TGCGCCAGCAGCCCCGGAGGGTCTAGCGGGAGCACAGATACGCAGTATTTT. The chain links TRBV5-1 to TRBJ2-3; TRBD2 matches 8 bases. With V trimmed by 4 bases and J by 0 bases, 10 bases remained unmatched. CDR1 and CDR2 (germline): SGHRS, YFSETQ. There are 17 residues in the CDR3.

The chain employs TRBV6-6 and TRBJ1-1; D not resolved. Looked up from germline, CDR1 is MNHNY and CDR2 is SVGAGI (reference sequence). V was trimmed by 0 bases and J by 1 base, leaving 6 bases between them. The CDR3 is 14 residues long. The CDR3 DNA is TGTGCCAGCAGTTACTCGCCGGGGAACACTGAAGCTTTCTTT. It codes for CASSYSPGNTEAFF.

The CDR3 loop reads CSAPFDHTIYF. CDR3 nucleotide sequence: TGCAGTGCCCCCTTTGACCACACCATATATTTT. This chain uses TRBV20-1 with TRBJ1-3; D is unresolved. CDR1 is DFQATT, CDR2 SNEGSKA, per germline (reference sequence). V dropped 6 bases and J dropped 8 bases, with 11 bases sitting between them. This CDR3 region has 11 residues.

This clone appeared a single time. The gene calls are TRBV5-1 and TRBJ1-1; 8 bases agree with TRBD1. Germline V CDR1 and CDR2: SGHRS, YFSETQ. With V trimmed by 0 bases and J by 3 bases, 1 base remained unmatched. CDR3 length: 14 residues. CDR3 protein: CASSLAGGHTEAFF. In DNA, the CDR3 is TGCGCCAGCAGCTTGGCAGGGGGCCACACTGAAGCTTTCTTT.

The chain recombines TRBV6-1 with TRBJ2-5, with D unclear. Germline CDR1 is MNHNS and CDR2 is SASEGT. V lost 3 bases and J lost 5, with 22 bases in between. This CDR3 contains 17 residues. The DNA for the CDR3 is TGTGCCAGCAGTGACCCCCACAAGGCTGATAAAACGGAGACCCAGTACTTC. Translating it yields CASSDPHKADKTETQYF.

CDR3 region: CASSIAGLGGVLNEQFF. The CDR3, as DNA: TGTGCCAGTAGTATAGCAGGACTAGGAGGGGTGTTGAATGAGCAGTTCTTC. The rearrangement uses TRBV19 and TRBJ2-1, with 7 bases lining up with TRBD2. V was pared by 1 base and J by 7 bases, with 13 bases of the junction left unmatched. Germline CDR1 and CDR2: LNHDA and SQIVND (reference sequence). The CDR3 runs to 17 residues.

This chain links TRBV30 with TRBJ1-2; D gene ambiguous. The CDR3 totals 15 residues. Trimming pared 4 bases from V and 4 bases from J, leaving 19 bases between. Per germline, CDR1 GTSNPN and CDR2 SVGIG (reference sequence). The DNA for the CDR3 is TGTGCCTGGACCCGCCAATCTCGGACGTTCTATGGCTACACCTTC. Translated, it gives CAWTRQSRTFYGYTF.

The chain has TRBV15 and TRBJ2-5; a possible D gene is TRBD2 (6 bases). The CDR3 loop spans 16 amino acids. The germline V gene encodes CDR1 LNHNV and CDR2 YYDKDF (reference sequence). Trimming removed 0 bases from V and 5 bases from J, with 16 bases in between. The CDR3 here is CATSRDWRGGTETQYF. CDR3 DNA sequence: TGTGCCACCAGCAGAGATTGGAGAGGCGGGACGGAGACCCAGTACTTC.

The rearrangement joins TRBV6-6 to TRBJ1-3, with D possibly TRBD1 on 5 matching bases. The CDR3 is 15 amino acids. Trimming cost V 6 bases and J 1 base, with 13 bases left between them. Germline V lookup: CDR1 MNHNY, CDR2 SVGAGI (reference sequence). The CDR3 DNA sequence: TGTGCCAGCAGCCCTGGGGACCGTTCTGGAAACACCATATATTTT. Translating gives CASSPGDRSGNTIYF.

The V call is TRBV11-2, the J call TRBJ2-3, with D tentatively TRBD2 (6 bases). The length of the CDR3 is 12 residues. The germline CDR1 and CDR2 sequences are SGHAT and FQNNGV. Trimming removed 3 bases from V and 6 bases from J, with 7 bases in between. Written as DNA, the CDR3 is TGTGCCAGCAGCTTCCTAGCGGATACGCAGTATTTT. It yields the protein CASSFLADTQYF.

The V gene is TRBV5-6, the J gene TRBJ2-7, with 10 bases identical to TRBD2. Germline V gene data show CDR1 as SGHDT and CDR2 as YYEEEE. V lost 4 bases, J lost 3 bases, and 7 bases stayed unmatched. This CDR3 spans 15 amino acids. The CDR3 DNA reads TGTGCCAGCAGCCCCAGGACTAGCGGAAGCTACGAGCAGTACTTC. Residues: CASSPRTSGSYEQYF.

This clone appeared a few times. The chain has TRBV7-2 and TRBJ2-5; D possibly corresponds to TRBD2 (5 bases). Germline V gene lookup returns CDR1 SGHTA and CDR2 FQGNSA. V was trimmed by 2 bases and J by 3 bases, leaving 10 bases between them. CDR3 size: 14 residues. This CDR3 reads CASSLQVGKETQYF. The CDR3 nucleotides read TGTGCCAGCAGCTTACAGGTCGGGAAAGAGACCCAGTACTTC.

The rearrangement links TRBV25-1 to TRBJ2-3; D is unclear. V was trimmed by 1 base and J by 4 bases, leaving 21 bases between them. Germline lookup yields CDR1 MGHDK and CDR2 SYGVNS. The CDR3 sequence is 18 residues long. CDR3 sequence: CASSESGIRIQEADTQYF. CDR3 nucleotide sequence: TGTGCCAGCAGTGAATCGGGCATACGCATACAAGAGGCAGATACGCAGTATTTT.

This clone was observed a single time. The CDR3 nucleotides are TGTGCCAGCAGTGCGGGGGGCGGGCCTAGCACAGATACGCAGTATTTT. The encoded protein is CASSAGGGPSTDTQYF. This chain joins TRBV2 and TRBJ2-3; tentative D call: TRBD2 (7 bases). The CDR3 sequence is 16 residues long. In germline, CDR1 is SNHLY, CDR2 FYNNEI. Trimming took off 4 bases at V and 0 bases at J, with 14 bases between the two ends.

This clone has only a few counts. The CDR3: CASSETSGSPGELFF. The CDR3 nucleotides are TGTGCCAGCAGTGAGACTAGCGGGAGTCCCGGGGAGCTGTTTTTT. The chain couples TRBV2 to TRBJ2-2; 12 bases line up with TRBD2. Trimming took 3 bases from V and 6 from J; bases not matched to a gene: 2. The germline gives CDR1 SNHLY, CDR2 FYNNEI. The CDR3 runs 15 residues.

The DNA for the CDR3 is TGCGCCAGCAGCGCGGGGGACAGGGCCTCGAAGAATACGTTCTTC. Translating gives CASSAGDRASKNTFF. The chain uses TRBV5-1 and TRBJ2-1, with 9 nucleotides matching TRBD1. Losses at the gene ends were 4 bases for V and 15 bases for J; bases not matched to a gene: 17. The V gene's germline CDR1 is SGHRS and CDR2 YFSETQ. This CDR3 has 15 residues.

The chain joins TRBV19 to TRBJ2-2, with TRBD1 matching 8 bases. CDR3 size: 16 residues. Germline trimming cut 8 bases from V and 4 bases from J; bases unmatched to any gene: 12. Germline lookup yields CDR1 LNHDA and CDR2 SQIVND (reference sequence). CDR3 sequence (DNA): TGTGCCAGTGGGATCGCGCCAGGGGGCTTCACCGGGGAGCTGTTTTTT. Translating it yields CASGIAPGGFTGELFF.

The J gene is TRBJ2-3, the V gene TRBV7-6, with a weak D call TRBD2 (6 bases). This CDR3 is 13 amino acids long. Trimming cost V 1 base and J 6 bases, with 8 bases left between them. From germline, CDR1 is SGHVS and CDR2 FNYEAQ. The chain's CDR3 is CASSLDGGDTQYF. CDR3 nucleotides: TGTGCCAGCAGCTTAGATGGGGGGGATACGCAGTATTTT. Filled out from reference TRBV7-6 and TRBJ2-3, the complete variable domain reads GAGVSQSPRYKVTKRGQDVALRCDPISGHVSLYWYRQALGQGPEFLTYFNYEAQQDKSGLPNDRFSAERPEGSISTLTIQRTEQRDSAMYRCASSLDGGDTQYFGPGTRLTVL.

The V gene is TRBV11-3, the J gene TRBJ1-2; a possible D gene is TRBD1 (6 bases). Germline values: CDR1 SGHNT, CDR2 YENEEA. This CDR3 has 18 amino acids. V shed 5 bases and J shed 9 bases, with 31 bases lying between them. CDR3 nucleotide sequence: TGTGCCAGCAGCACTACGACCGCTTTGCAGGGGACCTATGGTAGCTACACCTTC. This sequence encodes CASSTTTALQGTYGSYTF.